This T cell receptor (beta chain) comes out of a study of blood T cell repertoires in COVID-19 (dated by TCRdb to 2020 to 2022). For the study in its entirety: Samples covering the acute and convalescent phases of COVID-19 were provided by collaborators in the United States, Italy and Spain. Samples were obtained from the ongoing ImmuneRACE study (first 160 participants) and from 1,254 subjects provided by 6 global collaborators. The repertoires were released in a freely available public database intended as a resource for research on the immune response to SARS-CoV-2. The prospective study material was composed of cDNA or gDNA derived from T cells, B-cell-depleted T cells, or PBMCs. The sample metadata nearly always contained a de-identified subject ID, COVID-19 status, age in years and sex. The dataset comprised deeply sampled blood TCRbeta repertoires from subjects exposed to, actively infected with, or recovered from COVID-19. Where HLA class I and class II types were available, the types were taken from metadata supplied by the sample provider, not from assay-based typing. Overall study outcomes, separate from this receptor: The quantity of clinical and demographic metadata differed by source and by participant and was supplied without curation.

At one collaborating source in Seattle, patients were enrolled during active infection and were followed longitudinally through the course of disease. Collaborating institutions collected whole blood in K2EDTA tubes following their own protocols. For TCRbeta analysis, collaborator samples were shipped as frozen whole blood, as isolated PBMCs, or as DNA extracted from either sample type. The germline V and J ends show losses of 2 bases and 5 bases respectively, and no gene match explains 2 bases of the junction. Reading from cysteine to phenylalanine, the CDR3 counts 16 amino acids. This entry keeps only the CDR3 DNA: 48 bases, framed from base 1. CDR1 is given as MNHEY and CDR2 as SVGEGT, both from the germline V gene. The immunoSEQ Assay, a bias-controlled multiplex PCR, was used to amplify TCRbeta CDR3 regions from genomic DNA. Under the source paper's analysis protocol: Within the assay, amplification of reference gene primers was used to estimate how many nucleated cells each sample contained. To quantify the absolute abundance of each unique TCRbeta CDR3 rearrangement, sequence reads were collapsed and filtered. For each sample, productive Simpson clonality was calculated as the square root of Simpson's diversity index across productive rearrangements. TCRdb re-hosts the immuneACCESS table, in-frame sequences only. Its copies lack some clones; in the studies checked, an unresolved V gene accounts for under half of them, and the cause for the rest is not known. The V and J calls and clone size come from that table; D and trimming were worked out from the DNA. The sample yields 400,000 to 450,000 clones; around nine tenths were counted once. The ten largest clones add up to more than 0.7% of the sample.

Details on this clone: The specificity of this receptor is unknown. It has no much larger one-base neighbor in the sample; base qualities were not kept.

This clonotype was obtained from a man aged 18 to 30 with COVID-19, enrolled during active disease. The sequence is built from TRBV6-2 or TRBV6-3 and TRBJ2-5, and 16 junction bases match TRBD2. Sequencing used peripheral blood. Here the CDR3 is given as CASSYGGLAGGETQYF. At the DNA level, the sequence is TGTGCCAGCAGTTACGGGGGACTAGCGGGAGGGGAGACCCAGTACTTC.